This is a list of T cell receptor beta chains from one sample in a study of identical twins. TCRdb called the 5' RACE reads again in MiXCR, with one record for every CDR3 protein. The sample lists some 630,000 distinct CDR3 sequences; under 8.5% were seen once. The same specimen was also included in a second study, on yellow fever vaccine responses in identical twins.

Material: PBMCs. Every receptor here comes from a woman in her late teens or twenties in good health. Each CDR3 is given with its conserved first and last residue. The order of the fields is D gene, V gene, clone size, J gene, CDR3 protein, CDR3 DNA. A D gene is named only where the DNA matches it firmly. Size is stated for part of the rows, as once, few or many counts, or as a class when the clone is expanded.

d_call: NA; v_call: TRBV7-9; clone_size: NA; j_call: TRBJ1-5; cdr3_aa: CASSPDLQSQPQHF; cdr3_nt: TGTGCCAGCAGCCCCGATCTGCAGAGTCAGCCCCAGCATTTT
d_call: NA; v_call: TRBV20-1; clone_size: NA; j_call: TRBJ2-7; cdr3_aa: CSARKGGYEQYF; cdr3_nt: TGCAGTGCTAGAAAGGGGGGCTACGAGCAGTACTTC
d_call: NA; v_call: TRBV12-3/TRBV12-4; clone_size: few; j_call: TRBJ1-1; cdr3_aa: CASSLQFGTEAFF; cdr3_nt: TGTGCCAGCAGTTTGCAGTTCGGGACTGAAGCTTTCTTT
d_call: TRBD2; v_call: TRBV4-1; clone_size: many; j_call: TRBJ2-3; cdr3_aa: CASSQDSAGGLTDTQYF; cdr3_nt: TGCGCCAGCAGCCAAGATAGTGCGGGAGGCCTCACAGATACGCAGTATTTT
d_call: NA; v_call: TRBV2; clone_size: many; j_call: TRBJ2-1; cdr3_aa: CASSYHNEQFF; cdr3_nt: TGTGCCAGCAGTTATCACAATGAGCAGTTCTTC
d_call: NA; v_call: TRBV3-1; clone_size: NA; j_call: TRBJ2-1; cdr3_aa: CASSPTQGRLSNEQFF; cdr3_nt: TGTGCCAGCAGCCCGACTCAGGGGCGACTATCCAATGAGCAGTTCTTC
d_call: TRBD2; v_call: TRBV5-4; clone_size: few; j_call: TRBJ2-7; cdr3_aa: CASSLEAGASYEQYF; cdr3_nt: TGTGCCAGCAGCTTGGAGGCGGGAGCTTCCTACGAGCAGTACTTC
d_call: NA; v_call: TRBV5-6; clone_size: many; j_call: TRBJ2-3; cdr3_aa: CASSLVRGPKRTDTQYF; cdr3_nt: TGTGCCAGCAGCTTGGTTCGGGGGCCCAAACGCACAGATACGCAGTATTTT
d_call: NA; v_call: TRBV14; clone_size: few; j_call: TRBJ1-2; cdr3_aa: CASSPKVRGSGYTF; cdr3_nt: TGTGCCAGCAGCCCAAAGGTCAGGGGAAGTGGCTACACCTTC
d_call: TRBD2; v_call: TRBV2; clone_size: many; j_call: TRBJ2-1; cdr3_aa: CASSSLPSGIDEQFF; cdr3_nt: TGTGCCAGCAGTTCTTTGCCTAGCGGGATCGATGAGCAGTTCTTC
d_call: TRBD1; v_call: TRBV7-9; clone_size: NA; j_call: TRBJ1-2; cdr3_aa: CASSMTGVDGYTF; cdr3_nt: TGTGCCAGCAGCATGACAGGGGTTGATGGCTACACCTTC
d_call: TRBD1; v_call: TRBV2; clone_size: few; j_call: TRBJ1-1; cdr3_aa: CASTSDRGGTEAFF; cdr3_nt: TGTGCCAGCACTTCCGACAGGGGGGGTACTGAAGCTTTCTTT
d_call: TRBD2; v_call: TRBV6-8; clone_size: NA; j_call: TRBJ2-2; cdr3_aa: CASSTRTSPTGELFF; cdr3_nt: TGTGCCAGCAGTACCCGGACTAGCCCAACCGGGGAGCTGTTTTTT
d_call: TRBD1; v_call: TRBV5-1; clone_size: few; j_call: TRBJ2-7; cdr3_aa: CASSFPDRAYEQYF; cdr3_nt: TGCGCCAGCAGCTTCCCGGACAGGGCCTACGAGCAGTACTTC
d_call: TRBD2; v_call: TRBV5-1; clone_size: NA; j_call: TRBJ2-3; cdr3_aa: CASVQSGGPTDTQYF; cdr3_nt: TGCGCCAGCGTACAAAGCGGGGGGCCCACAGATACGCAGTATTTT
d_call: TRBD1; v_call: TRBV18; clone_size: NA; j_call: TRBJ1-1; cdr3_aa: CASSHSVGTGGTEAFF; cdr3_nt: TGTGCCAGCTCTCATTCGGTGGGAACAGGGGGCACTGAAGCTTTCTTT
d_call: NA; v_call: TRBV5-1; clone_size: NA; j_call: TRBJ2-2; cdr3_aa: CASSPAGSPAGELFF; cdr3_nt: TGCGCCAGCAGCCCTGCGGGTTCCCCAGCCGGGGAGCTGTTTTTT
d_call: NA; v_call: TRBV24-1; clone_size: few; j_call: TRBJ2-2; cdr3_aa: CATSVTVNTGELFF; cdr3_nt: TGTGCCACCAGTGTAACAGTGAACACCGGGGAGCTGTTTTTT
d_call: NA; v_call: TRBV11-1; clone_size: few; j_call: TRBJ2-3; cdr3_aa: CASSLALGGRTDTQYF; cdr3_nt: TGTGCCAGCAGCTTAGCGCTGGGGGGAAGAACAGATACGCAGTATTTT
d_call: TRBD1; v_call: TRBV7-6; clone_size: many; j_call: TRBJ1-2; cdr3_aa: CASSFRQGCGYTF; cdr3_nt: TGTGCCAGCAGCTTCCGACAGGGCTGTGGCTACACCTTC
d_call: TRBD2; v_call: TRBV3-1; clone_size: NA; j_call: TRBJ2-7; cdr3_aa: CASSLPGTSENEQYF; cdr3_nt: TGTGCCAGCAGTCTCCCGGGGACTAGCGAGAACGAGCAGTACTTC
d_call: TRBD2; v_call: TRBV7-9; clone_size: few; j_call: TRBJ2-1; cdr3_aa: CASSTSPGLAVNEQFF; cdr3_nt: TGTGCCAGCAGCACCTCTCCGGGACTAGCTGTCAATGAGCAGTTCTTC
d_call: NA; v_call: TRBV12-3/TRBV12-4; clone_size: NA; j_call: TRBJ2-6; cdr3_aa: CASSLQGRSGLLLLSGANVLTF; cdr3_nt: TGTGCCAGCAGTTTACAGGGACGGTCAGGCTTGCTCTTATTGTCTGGGGCCAACGTCCTGACTTTC
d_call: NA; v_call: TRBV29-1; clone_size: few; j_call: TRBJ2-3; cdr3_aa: CSVELRLADTQYF; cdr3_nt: TGCAGCGTTGAATTACGGCTAGCAGATACGCAGTATTTT
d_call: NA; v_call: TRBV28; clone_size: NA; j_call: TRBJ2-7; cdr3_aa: CASSSYAGPRTYEQYF; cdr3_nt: TGTGCCAGCAGTTCATACGCGGGACCACGGACCTACGAGCAGTACTTC
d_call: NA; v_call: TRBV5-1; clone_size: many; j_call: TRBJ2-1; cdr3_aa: CASSLSGVTYNEQFF; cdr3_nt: TGCGCCAGCAGCTTGTCAGGGGTTACCTACAATGAGCAGTTCTTC
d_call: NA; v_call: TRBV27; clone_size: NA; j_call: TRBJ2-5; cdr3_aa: CASSSLGAGQETQYF; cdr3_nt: TGTGCCAGCAGCTCCCTGGGAGCAGGGCAAGAGACCCAGTACTTC
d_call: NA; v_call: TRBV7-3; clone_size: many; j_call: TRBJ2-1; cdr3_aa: CASSLSGGLVVEQFF; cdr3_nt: TGTGCCAGCAGCTTAAGTGGTGGGCTAGTGGTTGAGCAGTTCTTC
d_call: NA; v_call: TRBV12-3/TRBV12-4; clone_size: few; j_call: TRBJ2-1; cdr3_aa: CASPLRWHEQFF; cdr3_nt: TGTGCCAGCCCTCTCCGATGGCATGAGCAGTTCTTC
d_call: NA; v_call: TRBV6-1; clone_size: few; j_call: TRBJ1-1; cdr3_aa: CASRRPAPSNTEAFF; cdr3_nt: TGTGCCAGCCGGCGCCCGGCTCCCAGCAACACTGAAGCTTTCTTT
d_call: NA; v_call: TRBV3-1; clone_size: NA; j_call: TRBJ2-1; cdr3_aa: CASSQEHGSYNEQFF; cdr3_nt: TGTGCCAGCAGCCAAGAGCACGGGAGCTACAATGAGCAGTTCTTC
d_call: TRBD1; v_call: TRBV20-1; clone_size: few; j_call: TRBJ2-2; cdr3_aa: CSAGQDPNTGELFF; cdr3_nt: TGCAGTGCAGGACAGGATCCGAACACCGGGGAGCTGTTTTTT
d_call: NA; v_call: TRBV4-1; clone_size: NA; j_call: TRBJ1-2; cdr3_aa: CASSLSAPVYGYTF; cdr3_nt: TGCGCCAGCAGCCTCTCTGCCCCCGTCTATGGCTACACCTTC
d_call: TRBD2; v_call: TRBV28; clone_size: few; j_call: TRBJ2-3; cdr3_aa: CASRPLAGDTQYF; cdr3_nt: TGTGCCAGCAGACCGCTAGCGGGAGATACGCAGTATTTT
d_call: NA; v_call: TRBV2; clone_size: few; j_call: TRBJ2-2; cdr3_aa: CASSNDGPTAGRELFF; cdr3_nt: TGTGCCAGCAGTAATGACGGACCGACAGCTGGGCGGGAGCTGTTTTTT